The sequence of this T cell receptor beta chain was determined in a study of T cell responses to AZD1222 COVID-19 vaccine. Study-wide points: Baseline antibody screening turned up just six or seven seropositive AZD1222 recipients. The donor cohort was predominantly white British with a female majority, and clonal diversity may have been underestimated. Spike-spanning, vaccine-associated CD4 TCRs were dominant at 160-218 and 743-854. Every sample of the repertoires postdated the peak T cell response.

Clones were read by immunoSEQ multiplex PCR, and TCRdb kept only the in-frame ones, dropping some. This table has 75,000 to 95,000 clones, 90% appearing once. V was trimmed by 0 bases and J by 1 base, leaving 10 bases between them. The CDR3 is 15 amino acids. Germline V gene data show CDR1 as SGHKS and CDR2 as YYEKEE (reference sequence). As regards this clone: Its antigen is undetermined.

The chain combines TRBV5-5 with TRBJ1-1, with TRBD1 as a possible D gene (6 bases). The clonotype originates from an adult in good health. Material: peripheral blood, obtained on day 0 of AZD1222 vaccination. The CDR3 reads CASSLGWGANTEAFF. In nucleotides, the CDR3 is TGTGCCAGCAGCTTGGGATGGGGGGCGAACACTGAAGCTTTCTTT.